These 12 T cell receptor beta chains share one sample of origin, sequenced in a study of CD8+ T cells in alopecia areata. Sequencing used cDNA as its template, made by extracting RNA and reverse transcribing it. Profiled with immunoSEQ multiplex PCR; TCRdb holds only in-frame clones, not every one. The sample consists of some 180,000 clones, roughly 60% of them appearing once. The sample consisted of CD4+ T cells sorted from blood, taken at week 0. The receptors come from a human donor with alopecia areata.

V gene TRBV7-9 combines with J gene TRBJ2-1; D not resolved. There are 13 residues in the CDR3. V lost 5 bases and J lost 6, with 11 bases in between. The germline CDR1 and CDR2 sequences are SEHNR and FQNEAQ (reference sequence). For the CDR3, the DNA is TGTGCCAGCAGCACCGAAGCCGCCAATGAGCAGTTCTTC. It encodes CASSTEAANEQFF.

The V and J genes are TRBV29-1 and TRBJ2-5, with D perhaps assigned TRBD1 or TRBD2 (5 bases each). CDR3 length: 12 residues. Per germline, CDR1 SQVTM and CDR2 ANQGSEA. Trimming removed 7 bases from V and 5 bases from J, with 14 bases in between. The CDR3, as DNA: TGCAGCGCCGCCCGGGGCCGGGAGACCCAGTACTTC. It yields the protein CSAARGRETQYF.

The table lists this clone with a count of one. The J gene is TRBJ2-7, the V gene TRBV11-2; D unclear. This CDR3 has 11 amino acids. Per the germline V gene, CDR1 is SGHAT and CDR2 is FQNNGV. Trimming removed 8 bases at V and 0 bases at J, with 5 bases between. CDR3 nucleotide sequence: TGTGCCAGCCGCTACTCCTACGAGCAGTACTTC. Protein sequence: CASRYSYEQYF.

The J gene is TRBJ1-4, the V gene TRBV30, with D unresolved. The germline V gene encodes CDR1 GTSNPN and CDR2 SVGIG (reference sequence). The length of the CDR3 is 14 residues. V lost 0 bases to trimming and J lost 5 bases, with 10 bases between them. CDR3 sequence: CAWSVGNKNEKLFF. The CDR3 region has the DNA TGTGCCTGGAGTGTAGGAAATAAGAATGAAAAACTGTTTTTT.

The CDR3 nucleotides read TGTGCCTGGTCCCCCCACTATGGCTACACCTTC. It translates to CAWSPHYGYTF. The chain combines TRBV30 with TRBJ1-2; D not certain. Trimming shortened V by 5 bases and J by 3 bases, and 7 bases separated the two germline ends. The V gene's germline CDR1 is GTSNPN and CDR2 SVGIG (reference sequence). CDR3 length: 11 residues.

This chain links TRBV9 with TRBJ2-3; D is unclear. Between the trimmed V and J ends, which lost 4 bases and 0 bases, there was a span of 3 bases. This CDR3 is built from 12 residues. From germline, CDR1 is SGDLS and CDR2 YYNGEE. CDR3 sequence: CASSWSTDTQYF. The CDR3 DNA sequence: TGTGCCAGCAGCTGGAGCACAGATACGCAGTATTTT.

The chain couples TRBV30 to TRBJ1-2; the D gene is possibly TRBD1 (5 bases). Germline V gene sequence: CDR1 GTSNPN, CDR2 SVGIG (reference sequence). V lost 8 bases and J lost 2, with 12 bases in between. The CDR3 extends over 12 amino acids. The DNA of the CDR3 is TGTGCCCTGGACATGGGAAACTATGGCTACACCTTC. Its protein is CALDMGNYGYTF.

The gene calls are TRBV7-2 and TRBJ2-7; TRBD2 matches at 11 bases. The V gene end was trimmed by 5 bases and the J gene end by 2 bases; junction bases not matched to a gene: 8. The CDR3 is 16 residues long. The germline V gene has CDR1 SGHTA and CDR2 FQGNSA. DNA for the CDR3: TGTGCCAGCAGCCCCGAACTAGCGGGGGCCGCCTACGAGCAGTACTTC. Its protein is CASSPELAGAAYEQYF.

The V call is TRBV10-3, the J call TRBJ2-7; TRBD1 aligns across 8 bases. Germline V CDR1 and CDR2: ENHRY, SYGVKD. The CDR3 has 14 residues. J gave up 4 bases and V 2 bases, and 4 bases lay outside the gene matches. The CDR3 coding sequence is TGTGCCATCAGTGAGCAGGGGGCAAAGTACGAGCAGTACTTC. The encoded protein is CAISEQGAKYEQYF.

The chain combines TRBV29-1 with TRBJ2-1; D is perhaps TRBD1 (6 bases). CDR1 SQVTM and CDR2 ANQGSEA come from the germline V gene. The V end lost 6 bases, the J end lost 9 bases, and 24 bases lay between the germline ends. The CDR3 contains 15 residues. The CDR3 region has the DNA TGCAGCGTCCTCATCGCCGGGACATGGAAGGCTGAGCAGTTCTTC. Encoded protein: CSVLIAGTWKAEQFF.

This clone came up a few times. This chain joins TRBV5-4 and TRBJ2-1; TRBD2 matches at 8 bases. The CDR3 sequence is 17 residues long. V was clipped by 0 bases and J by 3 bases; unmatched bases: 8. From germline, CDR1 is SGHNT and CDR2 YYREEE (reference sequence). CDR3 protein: CASSLAGGTRLYNEQFF. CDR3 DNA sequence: TGTGCCAGCAGCTTGGCCGGCGGGACTAGACTCTACAATGAGCAGTTCTTC.

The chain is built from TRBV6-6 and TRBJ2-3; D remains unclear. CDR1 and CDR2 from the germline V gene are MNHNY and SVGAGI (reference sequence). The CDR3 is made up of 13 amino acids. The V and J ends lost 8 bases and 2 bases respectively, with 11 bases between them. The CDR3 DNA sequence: TGTGCCAGCGCTGAGGCTTACACAGATACGCAGTATTTT. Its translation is CASAEAYTDTQYF.